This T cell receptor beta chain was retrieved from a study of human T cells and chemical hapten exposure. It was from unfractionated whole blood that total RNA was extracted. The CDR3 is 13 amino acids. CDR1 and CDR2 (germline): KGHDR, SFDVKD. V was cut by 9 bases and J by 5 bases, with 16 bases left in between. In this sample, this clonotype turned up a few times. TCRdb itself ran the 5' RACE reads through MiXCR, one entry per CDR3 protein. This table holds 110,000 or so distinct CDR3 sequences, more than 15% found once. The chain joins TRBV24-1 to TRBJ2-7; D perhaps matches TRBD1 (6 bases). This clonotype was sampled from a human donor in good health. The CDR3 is CATSHGGRDEQYF. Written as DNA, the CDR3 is TGTGCCACCTCTCATGGGGGCCGCGACGAGCAGTACTTC.